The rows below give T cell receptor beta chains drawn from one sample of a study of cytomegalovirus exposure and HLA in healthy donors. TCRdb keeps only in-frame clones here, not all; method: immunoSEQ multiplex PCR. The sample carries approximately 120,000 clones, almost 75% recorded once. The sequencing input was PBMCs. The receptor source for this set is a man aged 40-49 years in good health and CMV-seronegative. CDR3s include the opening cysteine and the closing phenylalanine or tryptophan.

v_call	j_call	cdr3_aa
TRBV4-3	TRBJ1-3	CASSQDSLAGSGNTIYF
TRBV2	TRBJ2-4	CASSEGVVGSLNIQYF
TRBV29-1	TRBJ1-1	CSVDPGHSQAFF
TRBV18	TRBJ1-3	CASSPRPGQGSVPHSGNTIYF
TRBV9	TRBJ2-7	CASSVEGASGGISSYEQYF
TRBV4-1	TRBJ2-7	CASSQREDSYEQYF
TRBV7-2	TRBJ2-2	CAGSFSAAGRELFF
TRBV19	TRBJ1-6	CASSVIQGEGNSPLHF
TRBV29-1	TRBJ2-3	CSVYVVGTGSRDRGLNTQYF
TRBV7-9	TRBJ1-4	CASSPGQGHEKLFF
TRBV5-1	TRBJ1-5	CASSSGQGGQPQHF
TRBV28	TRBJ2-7	CASRSGGPYEQYF
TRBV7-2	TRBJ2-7	CASSFGRSYEQYF
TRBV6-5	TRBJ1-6	CASSRRGLNSPLHF
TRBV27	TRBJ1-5	CASSLGAGAYNQPQHF
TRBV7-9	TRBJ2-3	CASSLGRTGAQGDTQYF
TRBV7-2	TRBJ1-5	CASSSLSTRSNQPQHF
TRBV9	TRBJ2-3	CASSVVGGATYTQYF
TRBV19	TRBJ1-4	CASSVTGQTTNEKLFF
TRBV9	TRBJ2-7	CASSVEGGPRYEQYF
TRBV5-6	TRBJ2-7	CASSLRDEQYF
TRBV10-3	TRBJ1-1	CAALGGTEAFF
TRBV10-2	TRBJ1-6	CASRGDRGRNSPLHF
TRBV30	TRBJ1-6	CAWSVPDRVYNSPLHF
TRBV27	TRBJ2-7	CASSTLGGRQYF
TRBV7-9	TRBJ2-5	CASSSIRDQRETQYF
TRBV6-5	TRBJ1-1	CASSYVGAGEAFF
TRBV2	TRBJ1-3	CASSQKTGDYSGNTIYF
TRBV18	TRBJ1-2	CASSPGQGPGYTF
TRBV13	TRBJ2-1	CASSLGLRSGGAREQFF
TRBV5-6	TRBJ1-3	CASSLGGGWSSGNTIYF
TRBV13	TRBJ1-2	CASSLQRDGYTF
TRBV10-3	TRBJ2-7	CAISGQGGVYEQYF
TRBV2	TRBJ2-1	CASSALAGGYSYNEQFF
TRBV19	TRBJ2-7	CASSIDRVVPYEQYF
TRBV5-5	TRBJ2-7	CASSLAWTGMAYEQYF
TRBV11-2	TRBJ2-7	CASSLGGGGGGSSYEQYF